A single sample gave rise to the 31 T cell receptor beta chains below, sequenced in a study of blood T cell repertoires in COVID-19. Method: immunoSEQ multiplex PCR; TCRdb's copy keeps in-frame clones and lacks some. The sample shows approximately 190,000 clones, less than 90% of them seen only once. The sample taken for sequencing was peripheral blood. These receptors all come from a human donor in a cohort sampled during active COVID-19.

The chain carries TRBV11-3 and TRBJ2-1; 7 nucleotides line up with TRBD2. This CDR3 has 16 residues. V dropped 3 bases and J dropped 7; count of bases not matched to a gene: 12. The V gene's germline CDR1 is SGHNT and CDR2 YENEEA. The CDR3 nucleotides are TGTGCCAGCAGCTTGATCGGGGCGCGCGGGAGAAATGAGCAGTTCTTC. Its protein is CASSLIGARGRNEQFF.

This clone is a singleton in its sample. The J gene is TRBJ1-2, the V gene TRBV15; D not resolved. This CDR3 is 16 amino acids long. The ends were cut back, 0 bases at V and 5 bases at J, with 16 bases in the middle. CDR1 is LNHNV, CDR2 YYDKDF, per germline (reference sequence). Written as DNA, the CDR3 is TGTGCCACCAGCAGAGATAGGAACGGGTTCGGGTATGGCTACACCTTC. This gives the protein CATSRDRNGFGYGYTF. The entire variable domain, with the rest obtained from reference TRBV15 and TRBJ1-2, is as follows: DAMVIQNPRYQVTQFGKPVTLSCSQTLNHNVMYWYQQKSSQAPKLLFHYYDKDFNNEADTPDNFQSRRPNTSFCFLDIRSPGLGDTAMYLCATSRDRNGFGYGYTFGSGTRLTVV.

This chain joins TRBV2 and TRBJ1-1; 7 bases align to TRBD1. Trimming took 10 bases from V and 6 from J; bases not matched to a gene: 8. This CDR3 region has 12 residues. Germline V gives CDR1 SNHLY, CDR2 FYNNEI. The CDR3 spells CAIRPTGSEAFF. DNA for the CDR3: TGTGCCATCCGCCCGACAGGGTCTGAAGCTTTCTTT.

Only one count was recorded for this clone. The chain couples TRBV5-1 to TRBJ2-3; weak D call: TRBD2 (5 bases). This CDR3 has 16 residues. V was cut by 0 bases and J by 1 base, with 12 bases left in between. Germline V gene lookup returns CDR1 SGHRS and CDR2 YFSETQ. CDR3 sequence (DNA): TGCGCCAGCAGCTTGGTTGGTGGGAGCGGCACAGATACGCAGTATTTT. This codes for CASSLVGGSGTDTQYF. The variable domain in full, with the rest retrieved from reference TRBV5-1 and TRBJ2-3, is KAGVTQTPRYLIKTRGQQVTLSCSPISGHRSVSWYQQTPGQGLQFLFEYFSETQRNKGNFPGRFSGRQFSNSRSEMNVSTLELGDSALYLCASSLVGGSGTDTQYFGPGTRLTVL.

In its sample, this clone was seen once. This chain links TRBV10-3 with TRBJ1-6; the D gene is possibly TRBD1 (5 bases). Germline loops: CDR1 ENHRY, CDR2 SYGVKD. Trimming took 9 bases from V and 0 from J, leaving 15 bases between them. CDR3 length: 16 residues. The CDR3 nucleotides are TGTGCCATACGAGAGGGACTCAGCTCCTATAATTCACCCCTCCACTTT. It is translated as CAIREGLSSYNSPLHF.

The chain recombines TRBV27 with TRBJ1-2; 7 bases are a match to TRBD1. Trimming removed 0 bases from V and 7 bases from J; junction bases left unmatched: 8. Germline CDR1 and CDR2: MNHEY and SMNVEV (reference sequence). The CDR3 totals 15 residues. The CDR3, as DNA: TGTGCCAGCAGTTTATCGGGGCAGGGGGTAGGTGGCTACACCTTC. It encodes CASSLSGQGVGGYTF.

J is TRBJ2-3 and V is TRBV25-1, with D perhaps TRBD1 (6 bases). This CDR3 is 14 amino acids long. V lost 6 bases to trimming and J lost 2 bases, with 12 bases between them. CDR1 is MGHDK and CDR2 is SYGVNS in the germline V gene. Here the CDR3 DNA reads TGTGCCAGCAGGGGGGCAGTCGACACAGATACGCAGTATTTT. Translated: CASRGAVDTDTQYF.

The chain carries TRBV5-5 and TRBJ2-5; the D gene is possibly TRBD2 (6 bases). The germline CDR1 and CDR2 sequences are SGHKS and YYEKEE (reference sequence). V lost 0 bases, J lost 2 bases, and 8 bases lay in between. The CDR3 is 14 amino acids. CDR3 in amino acids: CASSLVGGQETQYF. CDR3 sequence (DNA): TGTGCCAGCAGCTTGGTGGGGGGTCAAGAGACCCAGTACTTC.

V usage is TRBV27 and J usage is TRBJ1-1, with D uncertain. The CDR3 contains 14 residues. V gave up 2 bases and J gave up 2 bases, with 9 bases separating them. Germline CDR1 MNHEY, CDR2 SMNVEV (reference sequence). In DNA, the CDR3 is TGTGCCAGCAGTTTAAGGAGAGCAAACACTGAAGCTTTCTTT. It is translated as CASSLRRANTEAFF.

This CDR3 is CASSFPAGTGEGGYGYTF. The DNA for the CDR3 is TGTGCCAGCAGTTTCCCCGCCGGGACAGGGGAAGGAGGCTATGGCTACACCTTC. The chain links TRBV28 to TRBJ1-2, with 10 positions matching TRBD1. CDR3 length equals 18 residues. Germline CDR1 reads MDHEN; CDR2 reads SYDVKM. The J segment lost 4 bases and the V segment lost 3 bases, leaving 14 bases of the junction unmatched.

The chain has TRBV11-2 and TRBJ2-4, with a weak D call TRBD2 (6 bases). The CDR3 loop spans 16 amino acids. Trimming took 5 bases from V and 3 from J, leaving 17 bases between them. Germline CDR1 is SGHAT and CDR2 is FQNNGV. As DNA, the CDR3 is TGTGCCAGCAGCGGTACTAGCTCAGTGGGCAAAAACATTCAGTACTTC. Its protein product is CASSGTSSVGKNIQYF.

The sample holds a few counts of this clone. V is TRBV12-3 or TRBV12-4 and J is TRBJ1-1, with D uncertain. With 5 bases removed from V and 9 bases from J, the gap between germline ends came to 10 bases. The CDR3 is 11 residues long. The CDR3 protein is CASSPLTKAFF. The CDR3 nucleotides are TGTGCCAGCAGTCCCTTGACAAAAGCTTTCTTT.

This clone appeared a single time. The V gene is TRBV5-1, the J gene TRBJ2-1; 9 bases fit TRBD2. The trim removed 1 base at V and 12 bases at J, leaving 8 bases unmatched. The CDR3 contains 14 residues. Germline V CDR1 and CDR2: SGHRS, YFSETQ. The CDR3 coding sequence is TGCGCCAGCAGCTTGTCGACTAGCGGCCGCGGGCAGTTCTTC. It is translated as CASSLSTSGRGQFF.

The chain couples TRBV3-1 (or the pseudogene TRBV3-2) to TRBJ2-2; no clear D. Germline CDR1 reads LGHDT; CDR2 reads YNNKEL (reference sequence). The V gene lost 2 bases and the J gene lost 5 bases, with 18 bases spanning the gap. The CDR3 contains 17 residues. The CDR3 nucleotides read TGTGCCAGCAGCCAACTTGACACTCACTTAGGAACCGGGGAGCTGTTTTTT. This sequence encodes CASSQLDTHLGTGELFF.

CDR3 in amino acids: CASKSAYTGELFF. The CDR3 bases are TGTGCCAGTAAAAGCGCATACACCGGGGAGCTGTTTTTT. The chain recombines TRBV19 with TRBJ2-2, with unresolved D. The ends were cut back, 7 bases at V and 3 bases at J, with 9 bases in the middle. Germline V gives CDR1 LNHDA, CDR2 SQIVND (reference sequence). The CDR3 runs to 13 residues.

This clone was counted only a few times. Within the sample, other DNA sequences also encode this same CDR3. The rearrangement links TRBV7-2 to TRBJ2-1; 9 nucleotides line up with TRBD1. This CDR3 has 15 amino acids. The V and J ends lost 1 base and 8 bases, in that order; junction bases with no gene match: 6. Germline V gives CDR1 SGHTA, CDR2 FQGNSA. Here the CDR3 reads CASSLEGQGYDEQFF. CDR3 in DNA: TGTGCCAGCAGCTTAGAGGGACAGGGCTATGATGAGCAGTTCTTC.

CDR3 nucleotide sequence: TGTGCCAGTAGTATAGAGACGGGTGACACAGATACGCAGTATTTT. Residues: CASSIETGDTDTQYF. The chain uses TRBV19 and TRBJ2-3; D is unclear. Germline CDR1 is LNHDA and CDR2 is SQIVND (reference sequence). The CDR3 extends over 15 amino acids. Trimming cost V 0 bases and J 2 bases, with 9 bases left between them.

The genes are TRBV7-2 and TRBJ2-4; 9 bases line up with TRBD1. The CDR3 consists of 16 residues. J lost 5 bases, V lost 2 bases, and 7 bases had no gene match. The germline V gene has CDR1 SGHTA and CDR2 FQGNSA. CDR3 amino acids: CASSLSSGTGQNIQYF. The DNA for the CDR3 is TGTGCCAGCAGCTTAAGTTCCGGGACAGGGCAAAACATTCAGTACTTC. Using reference TRBV7-2 and TRBJ2-4 for the parts outside the CDR3, the full variable domain is GAGVSQSPSNKVTEKGKDVELRCDPISGHTALYWYRQSLGQGLEFLIYFQGNSAPDKSGLPSDRFSAERTGGSVSTLTIQRTQQEDSAVYLCASSLSSGTGQNIQYFGAGTRLSVL.

V gene TRBV5-1 combines with J gene TRBJ1-4; 7 bases fit TRBD1. Germline CDR1 SGHRS, CDR2 YFSETQ. V shed 2 bases and J 3 bases; nucleotides not matched to a gene: 13. The CDR3 has 18 amino acids. Written as DNA, the CDR3 is TGCGCCAGCAGCTTAGGGGGCTTTGCTTCGGGGGCTAATGAAAAACTGTTTTTT. This codes for CASSLGGFASGANEKLFF. Full variable domain (missing parts from reference TRBV5-1 and TRBJ1-4): KAGVTQTPRYLIKTRGQQVTLSCSPISGHRSVSWYQQTPGQGLQFLFEYFSETQRNKGNFPGRFSGRQFSNSRSEMNVSTLELGDSALYLCASSLGGFASGANEKLFFGSGTQLSVL.

The chain carries TRBV5-1 and TRBJ1-1; 8 nucleotides match TRBD1. Trimming took 2 bases from V and 3 from J; bases not matched to a gene: 3. The CDR3 covers 14 residues. CDR1 SGHRS and CDR2 YFSETQ come from the germline V gene. CDR3 nucleotides: TGCGCCAGCAGCTTCGGGACAGGAGACACTGAAGCTTTCTTT. Residues: CASSFGTGDTEAFF.

This chain connects TRBV19 to TRBJ2-1; D unresolved. The CDR3 runs 12 residues. Per germline, CDR1 LNHDA and CDR2 SQIVND (reference sequence). Deletions cut 5 bases from V and 12 bases from J, with 14 bases between. The chain's CDR3 is CASSEAIGGQFF. The CDR3 DNA is TGTGCCAGTAGTGAGGCTATTGGTGGGCAGTTCTTC.

The chain joins TRBV6-5 to TRBJ2-5, with TRBD1 matching 9 bases. V lost 5 bases, J lost 4 bases, and 5 bases stayed unmatched. The CDR3 spans 14 residues. The germline V gene has CDR1 MNHEY and CDR2 SVGAGI. The CDR3 nucleotides are TGTGCCAGCAGTATAGGACAGGGGTTAGAGACCCAGTACTTC. Encoded protein: CASSIGQGLETQYF.

This chain joins TRBV6-5 and TRBJ1-6, with D unclear. Per germline, CDR1 MNHEY and CDR2 SVGAGI. Deletions cut 7 bases from V and 7 bases from J, with 14 bases between. The CDR3 spans 14 residues. This CDR3 reads CASNRKPGNSPLHF. The CDR3 DNA reads TGTGCCAGCAACCGAAAGCCCGGGAATTCACCCCTCCACTTT.

This chain links TRBV6-5 with TRBJ1-5, with a tentative D call TRBD1 (6 bases). The germline gives CDR1 MNHEY, CDR2 SVGAGI. The CDR3 is 13 amino acids. V shed 6 bases and J shed 3 bases, with 9 bases lying between them. The CDR3 sequence: CASSGQLNQPQHF. The CDR3 nucleotides are TGTGCCAGCAGCGGACAGCTCAATCAGCCCCAGCATTTT.

The chain combines TRBV11-1 with TRBJ2-5, with 7 bases that match TRBD1. Germline values: CDR1 SGHAT, CDR2 FQDESV (reference sequence). The CDR3 extends over 14 amino acids. Unmatched junction bases numbered 5, after V lost 5 bases and J lost 2 bases. The CDR3 is CASSEGQLQETQYF. The CDR3 region has the DNA TGTGCCAGCAGCGAGGGACAGCTTCAAGAGACCCAGTACTTC. Drawing the rest from reference TRBV11-1 and TRBJ2-5, the complete variable domain is EAEVAQSPRYKITEKSQAVAFWCDPISGHATLYWYRQILGQGPELLVQFQDESVVDDSQLPKDRFSAERLKGVDSTLKIQPAELGDSAMYLCASSEGQLQETQYFGPGTRLLVL.

V is TRBV7-9 and J is TRBJ2-5, with D possibly matching TRBD2 (6 bases). Germline CDR1 and CDR2: SEHNR and FQNEAQ (reference sequence). This CDR3 has 15 residues. V lost 5 bases, J lost 2 bases, and 15 bases lay in between. The CDR3 DNA is TGTGCCAGCAGCCCGACCGGGGGTGCTCAAGAGACCCAGTACTTC. Translating gives CASSPTGGAQETQYF.

The gene calls are TRBV11-2 and TRBJ2-1; a possible D gene is TRBD2 (6 bases). V was cut by 3 bases and J by 9 bases, with 12 bases left in between. The CDR3 consists of 13 residues. Germline-derived CDR1 and CDR2 are SGHAT and FQNNGV. For the CDR3, the DNA is TGTGCCAGCAGCTTTGAACGGGGAGGTGAGCAGTTCTTC. This encodes CASSFERGGEQFF.

V usage is TRBV19 and J usage is TRBJ1-2; 8 bases are shared with TRBD1. J was trimmed by 4 bases and V by 11 bases; bases with no gene match: 12. The CDR3 sequence is 14 residues long. Germline V lookup: CDR1 LNHDA, CDR2 SQIVND (reference sequence). Written as DNA, the CDR3 is TGTGCCGCATCCCGGGACAGGTTCGGCTATGGCTACACCTTC. It translates to CAASRDRFGYGYTF.

This clone was observed a single time. This rearrangement joins TRBV2 to TRBJ1-2, with a weak D call TRBD1 (6 bases). This CDR3 contains 20 residues. Germline CDR1 reads SNHLY; CDR2 reads FYNNEI. Trimming cost V 6 bases and J 0 bases, with 29 bases left between them. The CDR3 DNA reads TGTGCCAGCAGGGCCAAGACGAGTATTGGGACACCGTTAACTAACTATGGCTACACCTTC. Its translation: CASRAKTSIGTPLTNYGYTF.

The chain is built from TRBV19 and TRBJ2-2; 13 positions match TRBD2. Losses at the gene ends were 0 bases for V and 1 base for J; bases not matched to a gene: 8. The CDR3 has 20 amino acids. Germline loops: CDR1 LNHDA, CDR2 SQIVND (reference sequence). CDR3 DNA sequence: TGTGCCAGTAGTATAGATCTTGGACTAGCGGGAGCCCGGAACACCGGGGAGCTGTTTTTT. This codes for CASSIDLGLAGARNTGELFF.

In this sample, this clone turned up a few times. The chain is built from TRBV19 and TRBJ2-5; maybe TRBD1 (5 bases). Germline assignment: CDR1 LNHDA and CDR2 SQIVND (reference sequence). CDR3 length equals 15 residues. Deletions cut 4 bases from V and 4 bases from J, with 16 bases between. In DNA form, the CDR3 reads TGTGCCAGTAGTACGATCTTTTCAGGGTCAGAGACCCAGTACTTC. Translating gives CASSTIFSGSETQYF.